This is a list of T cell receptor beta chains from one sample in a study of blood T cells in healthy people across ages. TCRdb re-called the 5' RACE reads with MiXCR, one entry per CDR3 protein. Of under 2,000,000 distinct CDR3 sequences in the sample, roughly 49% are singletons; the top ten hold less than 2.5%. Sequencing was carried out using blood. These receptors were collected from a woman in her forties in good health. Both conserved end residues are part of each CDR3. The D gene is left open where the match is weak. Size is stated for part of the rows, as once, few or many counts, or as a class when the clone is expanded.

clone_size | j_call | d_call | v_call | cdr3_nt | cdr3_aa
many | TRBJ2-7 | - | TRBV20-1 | TGCAGTGCTAGAGATCGAGGCAGCTCCTACGAGCAGTACTTC | CSARDRGSSYEQYF
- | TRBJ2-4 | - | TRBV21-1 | TGTGCCAGCAGCACCCCTAGCGGGGGAGGAAACATTCAGTACTTC | CASSTPSGGGNIQYF
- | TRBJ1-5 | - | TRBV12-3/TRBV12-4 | TGTGCCAGCAGTTTGGGTAGGGGGAATAGCAATCAGCCCCAGCATTTT | CASSLGRGNSNQPQHF
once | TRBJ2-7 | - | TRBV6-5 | TGTGCCAGCACCCCAGCGGACGGAACCTACGAGCAGTACTTC | CASTPADGTYEQYF
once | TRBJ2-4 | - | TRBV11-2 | TGTGCCAGCAGCTTAGATCAGGAGGTACTAGCCAAAAACATTCAGTACTTC | CASSLDQEVLAKNIQYF
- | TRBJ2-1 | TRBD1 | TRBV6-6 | TGTGCCAGCAGTTACGCTACGACTTACAGGGGGGATGAGCAGTTCTTC | CASSYATTYRGDEQFF
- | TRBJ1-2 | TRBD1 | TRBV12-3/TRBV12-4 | TGTGCCAGCAGTGCATTGGCCGGACAGGGAGGCTATGGCTACACCTTC | CASSALAGQGGYGYTF
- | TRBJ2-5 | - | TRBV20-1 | TGCAGTGCTAGAGATGGGGGCCTGGAGACCCAGTACTTC | CSARDGGLETQYF
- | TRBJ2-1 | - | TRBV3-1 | TGTGCCAGCAGCCAAGTATTAAGGTGGAATGAGCAGTTCTTC | CASSQVLRWNEQFF
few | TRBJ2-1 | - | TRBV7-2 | TGTGCCAGCAGCTTAAAGTTTAGCGCCCATGAGCAGTTCTTC | CASSLKFSAHEQFF
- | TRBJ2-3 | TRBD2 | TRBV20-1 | TGCAGTGCTAGAGATTTCGCTAGCGGGGGGAGCACAGATACGCAGTATTTT | CSARDFASGGSTDTQYF
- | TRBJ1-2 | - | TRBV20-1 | - | CSAFGPGGYTF
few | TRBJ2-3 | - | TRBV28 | TGTGCCAGCAGTTTAAGGGGGGGTGGGGCAGATACGCAGTATTTT | CASSLRGGGADTQYF
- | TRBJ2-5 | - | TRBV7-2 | TGTGCCAGCAGGCTCCCTCCGAAAGAGACCCAGTACTTC | CASRLPPKETQYF
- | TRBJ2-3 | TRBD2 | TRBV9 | TGTGCCAGCAGTCTTACGACTAGCGGGGGGACAGATACGCAGTATTTT | CASSLTTSGGTDTQYF
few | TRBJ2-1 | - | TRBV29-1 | TGCAGCGTTGCTTTTTTGAATGAGCAGTTCTTC | CSVAFLNEQFF
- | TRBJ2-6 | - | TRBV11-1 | TGTGCCAGCAGCTTAGACGACCGGGGGGCGGCGGTTGCCACTGGGGCCAACGTCCTGACTTTC | CASSLDDRGAAVATGANVLTF
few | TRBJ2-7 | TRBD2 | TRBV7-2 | TGTGCCAGCAGCTTAATAGCGGGGGCCTACGAGCAGTACTTC | CASSLIAGAYEQYF
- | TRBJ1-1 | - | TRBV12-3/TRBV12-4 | TGTGCCAGCAGTACGTCCGATAACACTGAAGCTTTCTTT | CASSTSDNTEAFF
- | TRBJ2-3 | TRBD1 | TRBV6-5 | TGTGCCAGCAGTTTAACAGGGGCTGGTACGCAGTATTTT | CASSLTGAGTQYF
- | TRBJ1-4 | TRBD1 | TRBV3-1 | TGTGCCAGCAGCCGAGGACAGGGTTTAGAAAAACTGTTTTTT | CASSRGQGLEKLFF
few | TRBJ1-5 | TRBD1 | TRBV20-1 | TGCAGTGCCCTCCCAGACAGGGGATATAATCAGCCCCAGCATTTT | CSALPDRGYNQPQHF
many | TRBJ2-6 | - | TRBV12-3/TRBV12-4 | TGTGCCAGCAGTCCCTGGTCTGGGGCCAACGTCCTGACTTTC | CASSPWSGANVLTF
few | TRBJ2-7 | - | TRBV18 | TGTGCCAGCTCACAGGGGCTCAGGGGACCCTACGAGCAGTACTTC | CASSQGLRGPYEQYF
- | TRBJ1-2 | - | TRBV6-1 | TGTGCCAGCAATCTCCGGAGGGGTGACAACTATGGCTACACCTTC | CASNLRRGDNYGYTF
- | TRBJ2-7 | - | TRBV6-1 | TGTGCCAGCAGTGAAGAAAGTAGGTCCATTTCCTACGAGCAGTACTTC | CASSEESRSISYEQYF
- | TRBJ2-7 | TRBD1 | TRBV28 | TGTGCCAGCACCATCACGTCGACAGGGAACTACGAGCAGTACTTC | CASTITSTGNYEQYF
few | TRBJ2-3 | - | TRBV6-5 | TGTGCCAGCAGACCCGGGACACTGAACACAGATACGCAGTATTTT | CASRPGTLNTDTQYF
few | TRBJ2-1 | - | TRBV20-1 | TGCAGTGCGCCTACCGGGGCCGGTGTTCAGTTCTTC | CSAPTGAGVQFF